Sequencing of this TCR beta chain was carried out in a study of blood T cell repertoires in COVID-19. Study context: Researchers got acute and convalescent COVID-19 samples from the United States, Italy and Spain. T cells, B-cell-depleted T cells, or PBMCs supplied cDNA or gDNA.

The J segment lost 4 bases and the V segment lost 4 bases, leaving 3 bases of the junction unmatched. CDR3 size: 14 residues. The germline V gene encodes CDR1 MNHEY and CDR2 SVGAGI. Authors' analysis steps: Reference gene primer amplification gave nucleated cell count estimates. Profiling relied on immunoSEQ multiplex PCR, and the TCRdb table lists in-frame clones only, not all of them. From that table come the V and J calls and clone size; the DNA was used to work out D and trimming. The sample carries about 80,000 clones, 82% recorded once. This TCR was sampled from a woman in her seventies with acute or convalescent COVID-19. The chain couples TRBV6-5 to TRBJ2-7; 11 bases match TRBD2. The source material was peripheral blood. CDR3 nucleotide sequence: TGTGCCAGCAGTTCAATAGCGGGAGGGTACGAGCAGTACTTC. This encodes CASSSIAGGYEQYF.